These 19 T cell receptor beta chains were all obtained from the same sample, sequenced in a study of T-cell memory formation after mild COVID-19. MiXCR, run by TCRdb on the 5' RACE reads, gives a single entry per CDR3 protein. The sample holds over 300,000 distinct CDR3 sequences; under 25% are singletons and the top ten take roughly a fifth. Sequencing was done on a sample of PBMCs or a T cell subset sorted from them (not recorded which). The receptors originated from a man between 18 and 29 years old who had mild COVID-19 (a few samples of this study predate the infection). Cell type and time point are not known.

Concerning this clonotype: One end of the junction fails to match germline, which may point to a read error. The rearrangement joins TRBV5-1 to TRBJ1-3; a weak D match, TRBD1 (5 bases). From germline, CDR1 is SGHRS and CDR2 YFSETQ. The CDR3 sequence is 15 residues long. DNA of the CDR3: TGTGCCAGCAGCTTGGGGGGGTTCGGTGGAAACACCATATATTTT. It specifies CASSLGGFGGNTIYF.

The genes are TRBV7-2 and TRBJ1-1; 7 bases match TRBD1. This CDR3 region has 15 residues. Looked up from germline, CDR1 is SGHTA and CDR2 is FQGNSA. Trimming cost V 7 bases and J 2 bases; bases outside gene matches: 10. The CDR3 DNA is TGTGCCAGCACTTGGGGACAGTTGATTAACACTGAAGCTTTCTTT. This codes for CASTWGQLINTEAFF.

The V call is TRBV20-1, the J call TRBJ1-5; D is perhaps TRBD1 (5 bases). Per germline, CDR1 DFQATT and CDR2 SNEGSKA (reference sequence). The CDR3 consists of 15 residues. V lost 3 bases, J lost 1 base, and 13 bases lay in between. The CDR3 DNA reads TGCAGTGCTAGCCGGGGCTTGGGCAGCAATCAGCCCCAGCATTTT. Amino acids: CSASRGLGSNQPQHF.

This clonotype was found a few times. The V gene is TRBV29-1, the J gene TRBJ2-5; no clear D gene. V lost 4 bases to trimming and J lost 0 bases, with 18 bases between them. Germline V gives CDR1 SQVTM, CDR2 ANQGSEA. The CDR3 is 16 residues long. Here the CDR3 DNA reads TGCAGCGTTGTCGGTCAGACTCCTCTCGACCAAGAGACCCAGTACTTC. Protein: CSVVGQTPLDQETQYF. Full variable domain (missing parts from reference TRBV29-1 and TRBJ2-5): SAVISQKPSRDICQRGTSLTIQCQVDSQVTMMFWYRQQPGQSLTLIATANQGSEATYESGFVIDKFPISRPNLTFSTLTVSNMSPEDSSIYLCSVVGQTPLDQETQYFGPGTRLLVL.

The chain uses TRBV11-2 and TRBJ2-5; no firm D call. The germline gives CDR1 SGHAT, CDR2 FQNNGV. Trimming stripped 6 bases from V and 1 base from J, with 9 bases between. This CDR3 region has 13 residues. CDR3 nucleotides: TGTGCCAGCAGAAAAGCTCTCCAAGAGACCCAGTACTTC. Amino acids: CASRKALQETQYF. The full variable domain, rest sourced from reference TRBV11-2 and TRBJ2-5, is EAGVAQSPRYKIIEKRQSVAFWCNPISGHATLYWYQQILGQGPKLLIQFQNNGVVDDSQLPKDRFSAERLKGVDSTLKIQPAKLEDSAVYLCASRKALQETQYFGPGTRLLVL.

This chain joins TRBV12-3 or TRBV12-4 and TRBJ1-5; 9 nucleotides line up with TRBD1. V was clipped by 6 bases and J by 6 bases; unmatched bases: 6. The CDR3 length is 14 residues. CDR3 region: CASRGTGIGQPQHF. The CDR3 DNA sequence: TGTGCCAGCAGAGGGACAGGGATAGGTCAGCCCCAGCATTTT.

This rearrangement joins TRBV5-1 to TRBJ1-1, with a tentative D call TRBD1 (5 bases). This CDR3 comprises 15 residues. V was pared by 4 bases and J by 3 bases, with 16 bases between. Germline V gene data show CDR1 as SGHRS and CDR2 as YFSETQ. CDR3 in amino acids: CASSNQGTWDTEAFF. CDR3 in DNA: TGCGCCAGCAGCAACCAGGGTACGTGGGACACTGAAGCTTTCTTT.

There are a few counts of this clonotype. The chain recombines TRBV27 with TRBJ2-3; 8 nucleotides line up with TRBD1. V was clipped by 5 bases and J by 3 bases; unmatched bases: 7. This CDR3 has 15 residues. CDR1 is MNHEY, CDR2 SMNVEV, per germline (reference sequence). For the CDR3, the DNA is TGTGCCAGCAGTCTCCGACAGGGGACTACAGATACGCAGTATTTT. Protein: CASSLRQGTTDTQYF.

This clonotype has more than one count but fewer than ten. The CDR3 nucleotides are TGCAGTGCTAATAGGGGGGCCGGGAGCGGCTACACCTTC. Its translation is CSANRGAGSGYTF. The chain couples TRBV20-1 to TRBJ1-2, with D perhaps matching TRBD1 (6 bases). Germline CDR1 and CDR2: DFQATT and SNEGSKA (reference sequence). Deletions cut 4 bases from V and 8 bases from J, with 17 bases between. The CDR3 sequence is 13 residues long.

This clonotype was seen ten or more times. This chain uses TRBV7-2 with TRBJ2-3; 7 bases line up with TRBD2. The CDR3 spans 15 residues. Germline trimming cut 0 bases from V and 4 bases from J; bases unmatched to any gene: 4. Germline CDR1 reads SGHTA; CDR2 reads FQGNSA. CDR3 residues: CASSLAGGRADTQYF. Written as DNA, the CDR3 is TGTGCCAGCAGCTTAGCCGGGGGGAGGGCAGATACGCAGTATTTT.

This clonotype was recorded many times. A junction end diverges from the germline sequence, so it may reflect a read error. The rearrangement joins TRBV7-9 to TRBJ2-5, with TRBD1 matching over 8 bases. This CDR3 region has 15 residues. CDR1 is SEHNR, CDR2 FQNEAQ, per germline (reference sequence). CDR3 bases: TGTGCCAGCAGCCTAGCAGGGGGCTTCCAAGAGACCCAGTACTTC. This translates into CASSLAGGFQETQYF.

The chain joins TRBV20-1 to TRBJ2-7; 12 bases are a match to TRBD2. The germline CDR1 and CDR2 sequences are DFQATT and SNEGSKA (reference sequence). The CDR3 consists of 13 residues. With 1 base clipped from V and 7 bases from J, the junction kept 2 bases outside the gene matches. In nucleotides, the CDR3 is TGCAGTGCTAGAGGGACTAGCGGGGTTGAGCAGTACTTC. Translation: CSARGTSGVEQYF.

The table lists this clonotype with many counts. This chain links TRBV5-6 with TRBJ2-2; maybe TRBD1 (6 bases). V shed 4 bases and J shed 1 base, with 11 bases lying between them. The germline V gene encodes CDR1 SGHDT and CDR2 YYEEEE. The CDR3 sequence is 15 residues long. CDR3 nucleotide sequence: TGTGCCAGCAGCCCGGACAGTCGGAACACCGGGGAGCTGTTTTTT. Translating it yields CASSPDSRNTGELFF.

The chain uses TRBV6-6 and TRBJ1-1; possible D gene TRBD1, 5 bases. V was clipped by 11 bases and J by 4 bases, with 23 bases between them. Germline V CDR1 and CDR2: MNHNY, SVGAGI (reference sequence). The CDR3 has 15 residues. CDR3 loop: CASSSGDHGGTEAFF. The CDR3 coding sequence is TGTGCCTCGTCGTCCGGGGACCACGGCGGCACTGAAGCTTTCTTT.

This clonotype appeared a few times. The chain couples TRBV6-5 to TRBJ2-1; D is unresolved. Germline V CDR1 and CDR2: MNHEY, SVGAGI. The CDR3 sequence is 16 residues long. Trimming took off 0 bases at V and 0 bases at J, with 9 bases between the two ends. CDR3 sequence reads: CASSYSRASSYNEQFF. As DNA, the CDR3 is TGTGCCAGCAGTTACTCCCGGGCCAGCTCCTACAATGAGCAGTTCTTC.

This clonotype turned up a few times. The chain joins TRBV5-4 to TRBJ2-3, with TRBD2 matching 9 bases. From germline, CDR1 is SGHNT and CDR2 YYREEE (reference sequence). The CDR3 consists of 14 residues. J lost 5 bases, V lost 2 bases, and 3 bases had no gene match. The CDR3 loop reads CASSFATSGDTQYF. In DNA form, the CDR3 reads TGTGCCAGCAGCTTCGCGACTAGCGGAGATACGCAGTATTTT.

V and J are TRBV29-1 and TRBJ2-2; maybe TRBD1 (5 bases). The V end lost 4 bases, the J end lost 6 bases, and 9 bases lay between the germline ends. The germline CDR1 and CDR2 sequences are SQVTM and ANQGSEA. This CDR3 is built from 12 residues. The CDR3 DNA reads as TGCAGCGTTGGTGACAGTCCCGGGGAGCTGTTTTTT. Protein sequence: CSVGDSPGELFF.

V is TRBV20-1 and J is TRBJ1-6; perhaps TRBD1 as D (5 bases). The CDR3 is 13 amino acids. CDR1 and CDR2 from the germline V gene are DFQATT and SNEGSKA (reference sequence). V dropped 2 bases and J dropped 5 bases, with 7 bases sitting between them. CDR3 protein: CSARTGNNSPLHF. The CDR3 nucleotides read TGCAGTGCTAGAACAGGAAATAATTCACCCCTCCACTTT.

Here the CDR3 DNA reads TGCGCCAGCAGCTGGGAGGGGGGCAGGAATCAGCCCCAGCATTTT. Translated: CASSWEGGRNQPQHF. The gene calls are TRBV5-1 and TRBJ1-5, with D maybe TRBD1 (6 bases). V was trimmed by 3 bases and J by 4 bases, leaving 14 bases between them. The CDR3 covers 15 residues. Germline CDR1 SGHRS, CDR2 YFSETQ.